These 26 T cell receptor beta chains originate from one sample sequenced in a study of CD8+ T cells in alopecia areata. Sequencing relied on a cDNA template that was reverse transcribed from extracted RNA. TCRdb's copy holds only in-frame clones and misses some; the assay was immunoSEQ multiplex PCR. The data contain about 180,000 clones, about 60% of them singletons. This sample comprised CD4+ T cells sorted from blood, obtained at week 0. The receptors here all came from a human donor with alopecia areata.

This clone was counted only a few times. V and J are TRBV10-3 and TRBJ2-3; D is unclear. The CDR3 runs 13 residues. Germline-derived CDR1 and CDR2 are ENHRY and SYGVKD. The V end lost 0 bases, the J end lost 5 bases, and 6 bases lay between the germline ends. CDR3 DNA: TGTGCCATCAGTGAGTCTGTGGTAGATACGCAGTATTTT. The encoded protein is CAISESVVDTQYF.

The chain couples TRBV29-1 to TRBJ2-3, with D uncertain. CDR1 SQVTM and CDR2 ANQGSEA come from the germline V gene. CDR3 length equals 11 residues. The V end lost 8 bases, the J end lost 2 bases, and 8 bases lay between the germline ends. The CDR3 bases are TGCAGCTCGAAGATCACAGATACGCAGTATTTT. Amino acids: CSSKITDTQYF.

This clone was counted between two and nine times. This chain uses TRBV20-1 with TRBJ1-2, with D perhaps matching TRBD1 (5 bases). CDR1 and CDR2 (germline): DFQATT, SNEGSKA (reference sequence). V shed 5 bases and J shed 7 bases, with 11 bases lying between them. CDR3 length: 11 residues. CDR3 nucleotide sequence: TGCAGTGCTCGACCGGGGCTTGGCTACACCTTC. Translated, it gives CSARPGLGYTF.

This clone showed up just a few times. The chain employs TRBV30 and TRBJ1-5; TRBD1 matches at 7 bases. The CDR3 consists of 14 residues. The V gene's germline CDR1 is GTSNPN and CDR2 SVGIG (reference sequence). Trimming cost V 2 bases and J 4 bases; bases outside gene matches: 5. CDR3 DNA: TGTGCCTGGAGTTGGGACAGCCTAAATCAGCCCCAGCATTTT. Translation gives CAWSWDSLNQPQHF.

The chain's CDR3 is CATSRDSSEETQYF. The CDR3 DNA sequence: TGTGCCACCAGCAGAGATTCCAGTGAAGAGACCCAGTACTTC. V is TRBV15 and J is TRBJ2-5; no firm D call. The CDR3 is made up of 14 amino acids. Germline CDR1 is LNHNV and CDR2 is YYDKDF (reference sequence). The ends were cut back, 0 bases at V and 3 bases at J, with 8 bases in the middle. Drawing the rest from reference TRBV15 and TRBJ2-5, the complete variable domain is DAMVIQNPRYQVTQFGKPVTLSCSQTLNHNVMYWYQQKSSQAPKLLFHYYDKDFNNEADTPDNFQSRRPNTSFCFLDIRSPGLGDTAMYLCATSRDSSEETQYFGPGTRLLVL.

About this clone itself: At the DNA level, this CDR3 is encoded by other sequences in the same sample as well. CDR3 DNA: TGCAGCGTTGTGGTCGGAGGGAGCAATCAGCCCCAGCATTTT. Its translation: CSVVVGGSNQPQHF. The V gene is TRBV29-1, the J gene TRBJ1-5; D unclear. Trimming removed 4 bases at V and 1 base at J, with 11 bases between. The V gene's germline CDR1 is SQVTM and CDR2 ANQGSEA. CDR3 length equals 14 residues.

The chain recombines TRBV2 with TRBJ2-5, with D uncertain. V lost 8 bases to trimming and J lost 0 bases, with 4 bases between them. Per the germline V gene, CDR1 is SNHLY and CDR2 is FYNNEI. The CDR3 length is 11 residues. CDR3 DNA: TGTGCCAGCGGGTACCAAGAGACCCAGTACTTC. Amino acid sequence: CASGYQETQYF.

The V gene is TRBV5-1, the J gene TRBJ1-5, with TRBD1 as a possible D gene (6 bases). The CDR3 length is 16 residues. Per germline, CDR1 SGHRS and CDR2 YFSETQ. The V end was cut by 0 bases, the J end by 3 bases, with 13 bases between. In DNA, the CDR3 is TGCGCCAGCAGCTTGGAGGCAGGGGCGGTCAATCAGCCCCAGCATTTT. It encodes CASSLEAGAVNQPQHF.

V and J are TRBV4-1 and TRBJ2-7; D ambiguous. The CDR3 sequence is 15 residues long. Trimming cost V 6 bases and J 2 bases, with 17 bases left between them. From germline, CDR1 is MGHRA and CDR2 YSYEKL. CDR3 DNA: TGCGCCAGCAGTGTAAGTGCCTTCGCCCCCTACGAGCAGTACTTC. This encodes CASSVSAFAPYEQYF.

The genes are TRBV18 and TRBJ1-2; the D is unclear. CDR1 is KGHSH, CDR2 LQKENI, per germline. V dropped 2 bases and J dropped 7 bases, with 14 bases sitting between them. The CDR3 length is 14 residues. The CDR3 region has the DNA TGTGCCAGCTCACCAGGGGTTACGAAGGTTGGCTACACCTTC. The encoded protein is CASSPGVTKVGYTF.

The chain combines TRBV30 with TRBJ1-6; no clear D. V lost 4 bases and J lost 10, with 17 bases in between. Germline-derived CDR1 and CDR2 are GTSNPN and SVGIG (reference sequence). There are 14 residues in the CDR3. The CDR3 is CAWNPLTVESPLHF. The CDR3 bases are TGTGCCTGGAACCCACTTACGGTGGAGTCACCCCTCCACTTT.

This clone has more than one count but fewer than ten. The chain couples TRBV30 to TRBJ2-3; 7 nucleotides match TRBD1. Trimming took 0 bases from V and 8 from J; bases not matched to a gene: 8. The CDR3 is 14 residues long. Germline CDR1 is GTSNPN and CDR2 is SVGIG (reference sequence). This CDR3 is CAWSVPGTERTQYF. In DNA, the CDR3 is TGTGCCTGGAGTGTACCCGGGACAGAGCGTACGCAGTATTTT.

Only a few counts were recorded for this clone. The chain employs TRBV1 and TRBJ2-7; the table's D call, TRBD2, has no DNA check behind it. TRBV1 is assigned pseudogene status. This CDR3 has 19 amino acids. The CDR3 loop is CTSSQRGSKGGKSSYEQYF. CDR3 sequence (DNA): TGCACCAGCAGCCAACGTGGTTCAAAGGGCGGGAAGAGCTCCTACGAGCAGTACTTC.

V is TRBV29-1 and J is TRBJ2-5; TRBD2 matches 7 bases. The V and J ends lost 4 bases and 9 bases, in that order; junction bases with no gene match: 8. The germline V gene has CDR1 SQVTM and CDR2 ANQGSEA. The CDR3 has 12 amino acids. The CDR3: CSVVGGTGAQYF. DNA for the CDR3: TGCAGCGTTGTGGGAGGGACCGGGGCCCAGTACTTC.

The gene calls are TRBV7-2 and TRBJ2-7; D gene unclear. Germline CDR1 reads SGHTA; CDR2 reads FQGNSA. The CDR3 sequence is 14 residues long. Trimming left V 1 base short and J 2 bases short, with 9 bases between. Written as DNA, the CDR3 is TGTGCCAGCAGCTTAGATCGCCCCCCCTACGAGCAGTACTTC. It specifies CASSLDRPPYEQYF.

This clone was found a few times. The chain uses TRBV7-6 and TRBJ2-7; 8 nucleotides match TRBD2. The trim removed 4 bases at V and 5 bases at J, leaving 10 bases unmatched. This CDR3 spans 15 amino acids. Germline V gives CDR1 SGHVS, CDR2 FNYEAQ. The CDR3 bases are TGTGCCAGCAGCTCCCTACGGGGGGGCGGTCACGAGCAGTACTTC. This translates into CASSSLRGGGHEQYF.

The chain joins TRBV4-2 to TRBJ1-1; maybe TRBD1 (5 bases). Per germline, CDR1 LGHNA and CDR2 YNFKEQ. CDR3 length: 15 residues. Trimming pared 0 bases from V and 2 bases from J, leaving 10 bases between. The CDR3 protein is CASSQEGRRNTEAFF. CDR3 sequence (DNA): TGTGCCAGCAGCCAAGAGGGACGGAGAAACACTGAAGCTTTCTTT.

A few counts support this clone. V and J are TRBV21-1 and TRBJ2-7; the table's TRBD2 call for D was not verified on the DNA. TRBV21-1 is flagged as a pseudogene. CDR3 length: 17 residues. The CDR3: CASSKKGLAGGNYEQYF. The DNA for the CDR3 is TGTGCCAGCAGCAAAAAGGGACTAGCGGGGGGGAACTACGAGCAGTACTTC.

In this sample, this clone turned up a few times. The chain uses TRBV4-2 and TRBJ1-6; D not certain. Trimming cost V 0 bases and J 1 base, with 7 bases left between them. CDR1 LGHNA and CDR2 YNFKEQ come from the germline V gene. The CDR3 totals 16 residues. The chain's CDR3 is CASSQEGRSYNSPLHF. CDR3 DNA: TGTGCCAGCAGCCAAGAGGGGAGATCCTATAATTCACCCCTCCACTTT.

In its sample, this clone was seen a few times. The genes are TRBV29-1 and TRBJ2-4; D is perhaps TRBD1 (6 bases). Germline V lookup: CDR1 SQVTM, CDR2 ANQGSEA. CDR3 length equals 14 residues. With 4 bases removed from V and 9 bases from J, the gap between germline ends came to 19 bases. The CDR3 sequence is CSVVPGSDRTIQYF. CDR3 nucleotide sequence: TGCAGCGTTGTACCCGGGTCCGACAGGACCATTCAGTACTTC. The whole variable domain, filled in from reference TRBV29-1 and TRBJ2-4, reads SAVISQKPSRDICQRGTSLTIQCQVDSQVTMMFWYRQQPGQSLTLIATANQGSEATYESGFVIDKFPISRPNLTFSTLTVSNMSPEDSSIYLCSVVPGSDRTIQYFGAGTRLSVL.

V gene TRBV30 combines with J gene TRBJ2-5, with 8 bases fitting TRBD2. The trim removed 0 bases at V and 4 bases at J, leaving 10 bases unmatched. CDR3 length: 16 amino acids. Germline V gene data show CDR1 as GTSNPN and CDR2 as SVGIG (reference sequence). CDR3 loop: CAWSVLWRGEAETQYF. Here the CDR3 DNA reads TGTGCCTGGAGTGTACTCTGGCGGGGGGAGGCAGAGACCCAGTACTTC.

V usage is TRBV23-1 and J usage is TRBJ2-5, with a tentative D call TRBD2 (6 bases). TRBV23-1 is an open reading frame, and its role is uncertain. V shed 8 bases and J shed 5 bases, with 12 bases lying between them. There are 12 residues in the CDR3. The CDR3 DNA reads TGCGCCAGCGCGGGATCGAGGGAGACCCAGTACTTC. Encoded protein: CASAGSRETQYF.

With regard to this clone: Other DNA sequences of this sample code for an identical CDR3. CDR3 sequence (DNA): TGCGCCAGCAGCCTACAGGGGCAAGAGACCCAGTACTTC. Translating it yields CASSLQGQETQYF. The genes are TRBV5-1 and TRBJ2-5; TRBD1 matches at 7 bases. Germline CDR1 reads SGHRS; CDR2 reads YFSETQ. The CDR3 loop spans 13 amino acids. V was pared by 4 bases and J by 2 bases, with 2 bases of the junction left unmatched.

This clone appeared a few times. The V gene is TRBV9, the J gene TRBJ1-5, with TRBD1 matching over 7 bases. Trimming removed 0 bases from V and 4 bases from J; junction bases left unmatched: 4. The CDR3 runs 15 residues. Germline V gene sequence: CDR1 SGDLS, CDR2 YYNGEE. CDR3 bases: TGTGCCAGCAGCGTAGGGTCAGGGGGTAATCAGCCCCAGCATTTT. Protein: CASSVGSGGNQPQHF.

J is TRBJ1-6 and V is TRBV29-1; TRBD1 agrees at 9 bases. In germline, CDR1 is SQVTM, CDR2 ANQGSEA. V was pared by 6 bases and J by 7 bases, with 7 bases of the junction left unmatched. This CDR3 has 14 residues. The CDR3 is CSVATGTGNSPLHF. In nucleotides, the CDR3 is TGCAGCGTCGCTACCGGGACAGGGAATTCACCCCTCCACTTT.

CDR3 sequence reads: CASSLRQETYEQYF. The CDR3 DNA reads TGTGCCAGCAGCCTAAGACAGGAGACCTACGAGCAGTACTTC. V is TRBV4-2 and J is TRBJ2-7; TRBD1 is a possible D gene (6 bases). The CDR3 loop spans 14 amino acids. V lost 4 bases to trimming and J lost 2 bases, with 12 bases between them. Germline CDR1 reads LGHNA; CDR2 reads YNFKEQ.